This TCR beta chain was profiled in a study of blood T cell repertoires in COVID-19. This table comes from immunoSEQ multiplex PCR, and its TCRdb copy is limited to in-frame clones, with some not included. The top ten hold 12% of the sample, which has a few hundred thousand clones, more than 70% seen once. The V and J ends lost 4 bases and 4 bases respectively, with 14 bases between them. Per the germline V gene, CDR1 is SGHDT and CDR2 is YYEEEE. There are 14 residues in the CDR3. Source material: peripheral blood. V is TRBV5-6 and J is TRBJ1-1; D possibly corresponds to TRBD1 (5 bases). This TCR was sampled from a man older than 75 with acute or convalescent COVID-19. CDR3 in amino acids: CASSNLGGSTEAFF. The CDR3, as DNA: TGTGCCAGCAGCAATCTCGGGGGGAGCACTGAAGCTTTCTTT.